The sample holds a few counts of the clone carrying this TCR beta chain. The antigen is undetermined. This specimen comes from a study of T cells in Graves' hyperthyroidism and ophthalmopathy. Study-wide results and caveats: Patients with ophthalmopathy were separated from those with stable hyperthyroidism by a 13 V-J model. The model predicted ophthalmopathy a median about 6.6 months before onset.

CDR3 length equals 18 residues. Germline V CDR1 and CDR2: SGHRS, YFSETQ. V dropped 4 bases and J dropped 1 base, with 21 bases sitting between them. Amplified regions were TCR beta CDR3 sequences from RNA transcripts. HTBI primers were used for first-round RT-PCR of the TCR CDR3. TCRdb itself ran the multiplex PCR reads through MiXCR, one entry per CDR3 protein. The sample has about 640,000 distinct CDR3 sequences; roughly 20% are singletons. The cohort's ophthalmopathy patients, a group with duration under 3 months, had a Clinical Activity Score of at least 3 and a NOSPECS grade of at least 4. Clinical symptoms, serum thyroxine, TRAb, thyroid ultrasound and orbital computed tomography established diagnosis.

Sequencing was performed on blood. This sequence originates from a man aged 25-45 years with Graves' ophthalmopathy. V is TRBV5-1 and J is TRBJ1-3; maybe TRBD1 (5 bases). CDR3 sequence reads: CASSPGRGRARSGNTIYF. The CDR3 DNA is TGCGCCAGCAGCCCCGGTCGGGGCAGAGCCCGATCTGGAAACACCATATATTTT.